There are a few counts of the clone carrying this T cell receptor (beta chain). Its specificity is unknown. Template-switching 5'RACE yielded the TCR cDNA; a universal primer site and UMIs were added in the process. TCRdb analysed the 5' RACE reads with MiXCR anew, one entry per CDR3 protein. The sample holds hundreds of thousands of distinct CDR3 sequences, about 13% seen once. The record originates from a study of T cells after yellow fever vaccination. Study at large: When fractions had low cell numbers, they were prepared with SMART-Seq v4 Ultra Low Input.

Regarding the study as a whole: The study re-detected most primary-vaccination clones after the booster (96% CD4, roughly 85% CD8). Relatively few clonotypes were ones that appeared in both CD4 and CD8 compartments.

Trimming cost V 6 bases and J 0 bases, with 8 bases left between them. This CDR3 is built from 12 residues. Germline values: CDR1 SQVTM, CDR2 ANQGSEA. The TCR comes from a man aged 25-45 years who received the YFV17D yellow fever vaccine. The source material was PBMCs, sampled on the day of the yellow fever booster vaccination. The V and J genes are TRBV29-1 and TRBJ1-1; no clear D gene. For the CDR3, the DNA is TGCAGCGTCTCGGAATTGAACACTGAAGCTTTCTTT. Amino acid sequence: CSVSELNTEAFF.